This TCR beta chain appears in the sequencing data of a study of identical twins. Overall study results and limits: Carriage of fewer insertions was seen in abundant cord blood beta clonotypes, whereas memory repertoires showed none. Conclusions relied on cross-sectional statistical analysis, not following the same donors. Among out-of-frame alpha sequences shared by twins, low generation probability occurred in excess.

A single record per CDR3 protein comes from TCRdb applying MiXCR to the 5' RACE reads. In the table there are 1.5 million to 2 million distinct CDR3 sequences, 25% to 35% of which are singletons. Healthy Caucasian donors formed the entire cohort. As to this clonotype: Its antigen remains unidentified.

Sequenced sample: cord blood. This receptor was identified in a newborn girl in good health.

CDR3 in amino acids: CAVQGMNTEAFF. CDR3 coding DNA: TGTGCCGTACAGGGGATGAACACTGAAGCTTTCTTT. This chain links TRBV3-1 with TRBJ1-1; 7 bases align to TRBD1. The CDR3 has 12 amino acids. V gave up 11 bases and J gave up 0 bases; unmatched junction bases: 3. Germline V gives CDR1 LGHDT, CDR2 YNNKEL (reference sequence).